This T cell receptor beta chain emerged from a study of identical twins. Regarding the study as a whole: Out-of-frame sharing of TCR alpha in monozygotic twins was underestimated by models. Excess twin sharing in beta out-of-frame sequences was weaker. Whereas memory repertoires showed no such difference, abundant cord blood beta clonotypes carried fewer insertions. Out-of-frame alpha sequences common to twins were enriched for low generation probability.

TCRdb ran MiXCR on the 5' RACE reads and lists one entry per CDR3 protein. The table includes about 890,000 distinct CDR3 sequences, more than 9% detected once. Trimming stripped 5 bases from V and 0 bases from J, with 10 bases between. Germline CDR1 is SQVTM and CDR2 is ANQGSEA. This CDR3 is 13 amino acids long. As for this clonotype: Its antigen remains unidentified.

A further study also used this sample, focusing on yellow fever vaccine responses in identical twins.

The J gene is TRBJ1-1, the V gene TRBV29-1; D not certain. This clonotype originated in a young woman in good health. The specimen sequenced was PBMCs. DNA of the CDR3: TGCAGCGTTCTAGGACGGATGAACACTGAAGCTTTCTTT. Translation gives CSVLGRMNTEAFF.